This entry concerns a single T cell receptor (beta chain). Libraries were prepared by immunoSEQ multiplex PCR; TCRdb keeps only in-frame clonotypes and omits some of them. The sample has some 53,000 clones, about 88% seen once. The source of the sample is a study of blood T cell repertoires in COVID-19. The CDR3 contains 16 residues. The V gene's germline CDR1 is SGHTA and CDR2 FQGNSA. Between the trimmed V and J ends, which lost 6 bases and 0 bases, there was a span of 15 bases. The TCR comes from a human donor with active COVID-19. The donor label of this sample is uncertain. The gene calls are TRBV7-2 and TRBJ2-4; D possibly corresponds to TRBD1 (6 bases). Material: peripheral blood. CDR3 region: CASSSQGLIAKNIQYF. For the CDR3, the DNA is TGTGCCAGCAGTTCACAGGGTCTTATAGCCAAAAACATTCAGTACTTC.